This TCR beta chain was observed in a study of cytomegalovirus exposure and HLA in healthy donors. General study findings and limits: After further analysis at a later stage, 16,951 TCR beta sequences were associated with HLA alleles at 0.05 false discovery rate. Rarity held for most TCR sequences, but there were some public TCRs that occurred in many donors.

With 4 bases clipped from V and 7 bases from J, the junction kept 6 bases outside the gene matches. Germline-derived CDR1 and CDR2 are SQVTM and ANQGSEA. This CDR3 spans 12 amino acids. Primers included in the PCR were 60 Vbeta and 13 Jbeta primers. TCRdb's table, derived via immunoSEQ multiplex PCR, lists solely in-frame clones and lacks some. The table records roughly 100,000 clones, over 70% of them present only once. Remarks on this clone: Its antigen is undetermined.

The sequenced material came from PBMCs. This TCR was recovered from a male donor in good health and CMV-seronegative. This chain uses TRBV29-1 with TRBJ1-2; TRBD1 agrees at 7 bases. The DNA for the CDR3 is TGCAGCGTTGTGGACAGGCTGTCTGGCTACACCTTC. Residues: CSVVDRLSGYTF.